What follows is one T cell receptor beta chain and its context. The antigen is not known. A much larger clone lies a single base off, so this may be a read error. TCR beta CDR3 region amplification was performed from RNA transcripts. In the first-round RT-PCR of the TCR CDR3, the HTBI primer set was used. TCRdb recomputed calls from the multiplex PCR reads with MiXCR, one row per CDR3 protein. The sample records 600,000 to 850,000 distinct CDR3 sequences, around 20% being singletons. Among the patients, aged 18 to 65, hyperthyroidism was newly diagnosed and had lasted under 2 months. The blood specimen was taken at initial hyperthyroidism diagnosis, before any ophthalmopathy symptoms. This sample was taken from a study of T cells in Graves' hyperthyroidism and ophthalmopathy. Notes on the study in general: From stable hyperthyroidism, ophthalmopathy was separated by a 13 V-J model.

The CDR3 has 13 residues. Germline loops: CDR1 MDHEN, CDR2 SYDVKM. The rearrangement links TRBV28 to TRBJ1-3; perhaps TRBD1 as D (6 bases). The sample taken for sequencing was blood. The receptor was derived from a woman aged 45 to 65 with Graves' hyperthyroidism that later progressed to Graves' ophthalmopathy. The DNA for the CDR3 is TGTGCCAGTGGGGGCGGCCCTGGAAACACCTTATATTTT. As protein: CASGGGPGNTLYF.